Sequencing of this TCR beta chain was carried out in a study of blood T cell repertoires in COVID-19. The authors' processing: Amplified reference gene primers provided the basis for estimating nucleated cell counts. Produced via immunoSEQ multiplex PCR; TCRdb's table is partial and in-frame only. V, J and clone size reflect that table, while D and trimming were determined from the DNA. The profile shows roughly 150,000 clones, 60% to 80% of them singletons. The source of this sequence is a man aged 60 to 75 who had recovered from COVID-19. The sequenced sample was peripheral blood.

CDR3 in amino acids: CASSLDTAGAADTQYF. As DNA, the CDR3 is TGTGCCAGCAGCTTAGATACAGCGGGAGCGGCAGATACGCAGTATTTT. The chain links TRBV7-2 to TRBJ2-3, with 8 positions matching TRBD2. With 1 base clipped from V and 4 bases from J, the junction kept 7 bases outside the gene matches. This CDR3 has 16 residues. Germline loops: CDR1 SGHTA, CDR2 FQGNSA.